The 24 T cell receptor beta chains listed next were all sequenced from one sample in a study of post-analysis software for immune sequencing data. Study-level findings and limits: Included in a set of roughly five TRBV segments more frequent in patients than controls were TRBV5-6, TRBV5-1 and TRBV20-1.

Unique molecular identifiers had been added to the TCR beta cDNA libraries. From the PCR reads, TCRdb called clonotypes with MiXCR, one entry per CDR3 protein. This sample has hundreds of thousands of distinct CDR3 sequences; roughly 45% occur once, and the top ten carry around an eighth. These receptors have no identified antigens. Input material: blood. The receptors derive from a girl aged 5-17 years with multiple sclerosis.

This clonotype was detected only a few times. The chain uses TRBV12-3 or TRBV12-4 and TRBJ2-5; D is unclear. The CDR3 consists of 14 residues. The V end lost 5 bases, the J end lost 5 bases, and 15 bases lay between the germline ends. The CDR3 nucleotides are TGTGCCAGCAGTCTCCGTGGAACCTGGGAGACCCAGTACTTC. As protein: CASSLRGTWETQYF.

This clonotype was seen only a few times. This chain joins TRBV24-1 and TRBJ1-1, with D maybe TRBD1 (6 bases). This CDR3 is 14 amino acids long. Looked up from germline, CDR1 is KGHDR and CDR2 is SFDVKD. Trimming took 2 bases from V and 7 from J, leaving 13 bases between them. CDR3 in amino acids: CATSDSGTRNEAFF. The CDR3 DNA reads TGTGCCACCAGTGATTCCGGGACAAGGAATGAAGCTTTCTTT.

This clonotype was counted between two and nine times. The chain combines TRBV7-3 with TRBJ2-3; TRBD2 aligns across 7 bases. With 5 bases clipped from V and 4 bases from J, the junction kept 3 bases outside the gene matches. This CDR3 contains 13 residues. Germline V gene data show CDR1 as SGHTA and CDR2 as FQGTGA. This CDR3 is CASSPGLADTQYF. CDR3 DNA sequence: TGTGCCAGCAGCCCCGGACTAGCAGATACGCAGTATTTT.

V usage is TRBV29-1 and J usage is TRBJ2-1; 9 bases match TRBD1. Germline V gene sequence: CDR1 SQVTM, CDR2 ANQGSEA. This CDR3 is 14 amino acids long. With 2 bases clipped from V and 12 bases from J, the junction kept 11 bases outside the gene matches. The CDR3 spells CSVEPDRGLGGQFF. DNA for the CDR3: TGCAGCGTTGAACCCGACAGGGGGTTAGGGGGGCAGTTCTTC.

The chain joins TRBV5-1 to TRBJ2-4; perhaps TRBD2 as D (6 bases). This CDR3 contains 15 residues. The V gene's germline CDR1 is SGHRS and CDR2 YFSETQ. V lost 0 bases to trimming and J lost 13 bases, with 20 bases between them. The CDR3 nucleotides read TGCGCCAGCAGCTTGGAAGCTAGCAGAGTACGGGAGCAGTACTTC. Translation: CASSLEASRVREQYF. Based on the CDR3 plus reference TRBV5-1 and TRBJ2-4, the full variable domain is KAGVTQTPRYLIKTRGQQVTLSCSPISGHRSVSWYQQTPGQGLQFLFEYFSETQRNKGNFPGRFSGRQFSNSRSEMNVSTLELGDSALYLCASSLEASRVREQYFGAGTRLSVL.

V is TRBV6-5 and J is TRBJ2-1, with D uncertain. The CDR3 length is 17 residues. V lost 0 bases, J lost 3 bases, and 15 bases lay in between. Germline V gene sequence: CDR1 MNHEY, CDR2 SVGAGI. CDR3 region: CASSYSNRPESYNEQFF. CDR3 sequence (DNA): TGTGCCAGCAGTTACTCGAACAGACCCGAAAGCTACAATGAGCAGTTCTTC.

The chain carries TRBV27 and TRBJ2-7; D call uncertain. The V gene lost 2 bases and the J gene lost 3 bases, with 8 bases spanning the gap. The CDR3 runs to 13 residues. Germline V CDR1 and CDR2: MNHEY, SMNVEV (reference sequence). The CDR3: CASSLLISYEQYF. The CDR3 bases are TGTGCCAGCAGTTTACTCATCAGCTACGAGCAGTACTTC.

The V call is TRBV7-2, the J call TRBJ2-3; D gene ambiguous. The CDR3 is 17 residues long. Trimming removed 0 bases at V and 5 bases at J, with 18 bases between. Germline assignment: CDR1 SGHTA and CDR2 FQGNSA. Here the CDR3 reads CASSLAWRSQKGDTQYF. Here the CDR3 DNA reads TGTGCCAGCAGCTTAGCCTGGCGGAGTCAAAAGGGAGATACGCAGTATTTT. Together with reference TRBV7-2 and TRBJ2-3, the CDR3 gives the full variable domain: GAGVSQSPSNKVTEKGKDVELRCDPISGHTALYWYRQSLGQGLEFLIYFQGNSAPDKSGLPSDRFSAERTGGSVSTLTIQRTQQEDSAVYLCASSLAWRSQKGDTQYFGPGTRLTVL.

V gene TRBV4-3 combines with J gene TRBJ2-5; TRBD2 aligns across 7 bases. Losses at the gene ends were 0 bases for V and 11 bases for J; bases not matched to a gene: 15. Per the germline V gene, CDR1 is LGHNA and CDR2 is YSLEER. The CDR3 covers 16 residues. The CDR3 is CASSQELASLYNEQYF. CDR3 nucleotides: TGCGCCAGCAGCCAAGAACTAGCGTCCCTCTACAATGAGCAGTACTTC.

This chain uses TRBV6-5 with TRBJ1-1; possibly TRBD1 for D (5 bases). The CDR3 consists of 16 residues. From germline, CDR1 is MNHEY and CDR2 SVGAGI. Trimming took 2 bases from V and 1 from J, leaving 14 bases between them. CDR3 in DNA: TGTGCCAGCAGTTACGGCCCTCAGGGTACGAACACTGAAGCTTTCTTT. Translating it yields CASSYGPQGTNTEAFF.

V is TRBV7-9 and J is TRBJ2-4; 9 positions agree with TRBD2. The J call may not be correct, given that the DNA end is closer to TRBJ2-7. The CDR3 totals 19 residues. The germline V gene has CDR1 SEHNR and CDR2 FQNEAQ (reference sequence). DNA for the CDR3: TGTGCCAGCAGCTTACGAAGAGGGGCTAGCGGGGCCTCCCCCTACGAGCAGTACTTC. Its translation is CASSLRRGASGASPYEQYF.

Here the CDR3 DNA reads TGTGCCAGCAGCTTGGAGTTAACAAACCACAATGAGCAGTTCTTC. It yields the protein CASSLELTNHNEQFF. This chain joins TRBV5-6 and TRBJ2-1; D is ambiguous. This CDR3 is built from 15 residues. The germline gives CDR1 SGHDT, CDR2 YYEEEE. V lost 0 bases and J 5 bases, leaving 12 bases between the germline ends.

This clonotype was observed a few times. This chain uses TRBV11-2 with TRBJ2-3, with a tentative D call TRBD2 (5 bases). CDR1 SGHAT and CDR2 FQNNGV come from the germline V gene. This CDR3 is built from 15 residues. V lost 1 base and J 2 bases, leaving 10 bases between the germline ends. For the CDR3, the DNA is TGTGCCAGCAGCTTAGCTCGGGGATACACAGATACGCAGTATTTT. Amino acids: CASSLARGYTDTQYF.

Only a few counts were recorded for this clonotype. The V gene is TRBV5-1, the J gene TRBJ2-3, with D perhaps being TRBD1 or TRBD2 (5 bases each). The germline V and J ends were trimmed by 3 bases and 4 bases, with 12 bases remaining between them. There are 14 residues in the CDR3. Germline V CDR1 and CDR2: SGHRS, YFSETQ. The CDR3 sequence: CASSSTLGADTQYF. CDR3 coding DNA: TGCGCCAGCAGCTCCACGTTGGGGGCAGATACGCAGTATTTT.

The chain links TRBV5-5 to TRBJ1-2, with 12 nucleotides matching TRBD1. Trimming took 5 bases from V and 4 from J; bases not matched to a gene: 6. Per the germline V gene, CDR1 is SGHKS and CDR2 is YYEKEE (reference sequence). CDR3 length equals 15 residues. The CDR3 coding sequence is TGTGCCAGCAGGTCAGGGACAGGGGGCGGCTATGGCTACACCTTC. This translates into CASRSGTGGGYGYTF.

V is TRBV6-1 and J is TRBJ2-6, with a tentative D call TRBD1 (6 bases). Germline lookup yields CDR1 MNHNS and CDR2 SASEGT. This CDR3 is 17 amino acids long. Trimming pared 6 bases from V and 1 base from J, leaving 16 bases between. CDR3 protein: CASSHRVPGSGANVLTF. The CDR3 nucleotides are TGTGCCAGCAGCCACAGGGTCCCTGGGTCTGGGGCCAACGTCCTGACTTTC.

This chain uses TRBV7-3 with TRBJ2-5; D could derive from TRBD1 or TRBD2 (5 bases each). Germline loops: CDR1 SGHTA, CDR2 FQGTGA. V was clipped by 1 base and J by 0 bases, with 15 bases between them. The CDR3 is 17 residues long. In DNA form, the CDR3 reads TGTGCCAGCAGCTTAATCGGGGCAGGGTCGTACCAAGAGACCCAGTACTTC. This codes for CASSLIGAGSYQETQYF.

V is TRBV20-1 and J is TRBJ2-4, with 7 bases fitting TRBD2. Matching the DNA end better, TRBJ2-5 makes the J call doubtful. CDR1 and CDR2 (germline): DFQATT, SNEGSKA (reference sequence). This CDR3 spans 13 amino acids. In nucleotides, the CDR3 is TGCAGTGCTAGAGTGGCGGGGGTGGAGACCCAGTACTTC. This translates into CSARVAGVETQYF.

The rearrangement links TRBV4-2 to TRBJ2-5, with 11 bases that match TRBD2. Germline CDR1 LGHNA, CDR2 YNFKEQ. V was pared by 4 bases and J by 11 bases, with 18 bases of the junction left unmatched. The CDR3 covers 17 residues. CDR3 amino acids: CASSPSLAGGLWGEQYF. Here the CDR3 DNA reads TGTGCCAGCAGCCCTTCCCTAGCGGGAGGTTTATGGGGGGAGCAGTACTTC.

V gene TRBV3-1 combines with J gene TRBJ1-2, with D maybe TRBD1 (5 bases). This CDR3 contains 13 residues. Trimming shortened V by 2 bases and J by 10 bases, and 14 bases separated the two germline ends. CDR1 is LGHDT and CDR2 is YNNKEL in the germline V gene (reference sequence). The CDR3: CASSQPSGADYTF. The CDR3 bases are TGTGCCAGCAGCCAACCCAGCGGGGCCGACTACACCTTC.

The genes are TRBV20-1 and TRBJ1-2, with 7 bases fitting TRBD1. The V gene end was trimmed by 3 bases and the J gene end by 4 bases; junction bases not matched to a gene: 8. This CDR3 contains 14 residues. Per the germline V gene, CDR1 is DFQATT and CDR2 is SNEGSKA (reference sequence). The CDR3 bases are TGCAGTGCTAGCCGGCCAGGGGGAGGCTATGGCTACACCTTC. Amino acid sequence: CSASRPGGGYGYTF.

Only a few counts were recorded for this clonotype. The chain is built from TRBV27 and TRBJ2-1; D uncertain. Germline V gives CDR1 MNHEY, CDR2 SMNVEV (reference sequence). The ends were cut back, 4 bases at V and 7 bases at J, with 14 bases in the middle. The CDR3 is made up of 14 amino acids. Here the CDR3 reads CASSYPRSGNEQFF. The CDR3 coding sequence is TGTGCCAGCAGTTACCCGCGGAGTGGGAATGAGCAGTTCTTC.

The chain employs TRBV5-1 and TRBJ1-1, with D possibly being TRBD1 (5 bases). Germline V gene sequence: CDR1 SGHRS, CDR2 YFSETQ. This CDR3 spans 15 amino acids. Deletions cut 3 bases from V and 2 bases from J, with 14 bases between. CDR3 sequence: CASSSTGTLNTEAFF. CDR3 bases: TGCGCCAGCAGCTCGACCGGGACCCTTAACACTGAAGCTTTCTTT.

The V gene is TRBV20-1, the J gene TRBJ2-5; D is perhaps TRBD2 (5 bases). The length of the CDR3 is 13 residues. Germline values: CDR1 DFQATT, CDR2 SNEGSKA (reference sequence). CDR3 amino acids: CSGIAPNQETQYF. CDR3 bases: TGCAGCGGCATAGCGCCAAACCAAGAGACCCAGTACTTC.